This T cell receptor (beta chain) is from a study of technical replicates of blood from several donors. CDR3 length: 13 amino acids. Per the germline V gene, CDR1 is SQVTM and CDR2 is ANQGSEA. With 2 bases removed from V and 5 bases from J, the gap between germline ends came to 12 bases. The protocol was immunoSEQ multiplex PCR, while the TCRdb copy is restricted to in-frame clones and leaves out a portion. This sample carries tens of thousands of clones, 91% of them seen once, and the ten largest clones take around 0.37%. In this sample, this clone turned up once. The rearrangement links TRBV29-1 to TRBJ2-5, with D possibly matching TRBD2 (6 bases). The sample taken for sequencing was T cells isolated from PBMCs. This sequence originates from a human donor in good health. This CDR3 reads CSVEPHGRETQYF. The CDR3 DNA is TGCAGCGTTGAACCACATGGGAGGGAGACCCAGTACTTC.